The 17 T cell receptor beta chains below come from one sample, sequenced in a study of blood T cell repertoires in COVID-19. TCRdb keeps only in-frame clones here, not all; method: immunoSEQ multiplex PCR. In the table there are 130,000 to 150,000 clones, roughly 77% of which are singletons. Sequenced input: peripheral blood. The receptor set was obtained from an older woman with COVID-19, enrolled during active disease.

CDR3 in DNA: TGCAGCGTCCAAACTGGTTCGTATACGCAGTATTTT. Its protein product is CSVQTGSYTQYF. The chain joins TRBV29-1 to TRBJ2-3, with D unclear. The CDR3 contains 12 residues. The germline V and J ends were trimmed by 6 bases and 7 bases, with 14 bases remaining between them. Per germline, CDR1 SQVTM and CDR2 ANQGSEA.

This clone was seen only once. The V and J genes are TRBV19 and TRBJ1-2, with D maybe TRBD1 (6 bases). Looked up from germline, CDR1 is LNHDA and CDR2 is SQIVND (reference sequence). V lost 5 bases, J lost 6 bases, and 13 bases lay in between. The CDR3 loop spans 13 amino acids. In DNA form, the CDR3 reads TGTGCCAGTAGTCCCTGGGACATCCATGGCTACACCTTC. This gives the protein CASSPWDIHGYTF.

The rearrangement links TRBV5-6 to TRBJ2-5, with D perhaps matching TRBD1 (6 bases). Per germline, CDR1 SGHDT and CDR2 YYEEEE. The CDR3 is 16 residues long. Trimming took 3 bases from V and 1 from J, leaving 16 bases between them. CDR3 in amino acids: CASSWGPQRTQETQYF. CDR3 DNA sequence: TGTGCCAGCAGCTGGGGGCCCCAGCGGACCCAAGAGACCCAGTACTTC.

The chain employs TRBV5-4 and TRBJ2-3, with 8 bases that match TRBD2. Germline V gene sequence: CDR1 SGHNT, CDR2 YYREEE (reference sequence). The trim removed 6 bases at V and 3 bases at J, leaving 6 bases unmatched. The CDR3 runs 14 residues. The CDR3 here is CASTSGGATDTQYF. CDR3 DNA: TGTGCCAGCACTTCCGGGGGGGCAACAGATACGCAGTATTTT.

This clone came up a few times. This chain connects TRBV7-3 to TRBJ2-3; possible D gene TRBD2, 6 bases. The CDR3 is made up of 16 amino acids. Trimming shortened V by 5 bases and J by 3 bases, and 18 bases separated the two germline ends. Per germline, CDR1 SGHTA and CDR2 FQGTGA. DNA of the CDR3: TGTGCCAGCAGCCCATATGGGACTCCCAATACAGATACGCAGTATTTT. Amino acid sequence: CASSPYGTPNTDTQYF.

V gene TRBV7-3 combines with J gene TRBJ2-5; 9 bases match TRBD1. CDR3 length: 13 residues. The germline gives CDR1 SGHTA, CDR2 FQGTGA. Losses at the gene ends were 5 bases for V and 5 bases for J; bases not matched to a gene: 3. DNA of the CDR3: TGTGCCAGCAGCGGGGGGACAGGGGAGACCCAGTACTTC. Translated: CASSGGTGETQYF.

This rearrangement joins TRBV9 to TRBJ1-4; no clear D gene. CDR1 and CDR2 from the germline V gene are SGDLS and YYNGEE. CDR3 length: 13 residues. V lost 4 bases, J lost 4 bases, and 8 bases lay in between. The CDR3 reads CASSPSINEKLFF. CDR3 bases: TGTGCCAGCAGCCCGAGTATTAATGAAAAACTGTTTTTT.

The chain has TRBV6-2 or TRBV6-3 and TRBJ2-3, with TRBD2 matching 16 bases. Germline V CDR1 and CDR2: MNHEY, SVGEGT. The CDR3 runs to 18 residues. V shed 6 bases and J 1 base; nucleotides not matched to a gene: 7. The CDR3 sequence is CASSSGTSGGAGTDTQYF. The DNA for the CDR3 is TGTGCCAGCAGCTCCGGGACTAGCGGGGGGGCCGGCACAGATACGCAGTATTTT.

J is TRBJ2-3 and V is TRBV29-1; unclear D gene. Looked up from germline, CDR1 is SQVTM and CDR2 is ANQGSEA. This CDR3 has 10 residues. With 6 bases removed from V and 6 bases from J, the gap between germline ends came to 7 bases. The CDR3 loop is CSVQWDTQYF. DNA for the CDR3: TGCAGCGTCCAGTGGGATACGCAGTATTTT.

The V call is TRBV5-1, the J call TRBJ2-5; TRBD2 aligns across 8 bases. The length of the CDR3 is 18 residues. Germline lookup yields CDR1 SGHRS and CDR2 YFSETQ. The junction had 12 bases not matched to a gene; V was cut back by 1 base and J by 1 base. The CDR3 nucleotides are TGCGCCAGCAGCTTGTCCACTAGCGGCGGGACCGGCCAAGAGACCCAGTACTTC. This encodes CASSLSTSGGTGQETQYF.

This clone has only one observation. This chain uses TRBV6-5 with TRBJ1-6, with a tentative D call TRBD1 (5 bases). The germline gives CDR1 MNHEY, CDR2 SVGAGI. The CDR3 covers 13 residues. The V gene lost 6 bases and the J gene lost 5 bases, with 8 bases spanning the gap. CDR3 residues: CASRPGNNSPLHF. CDR3 nucleotides: TGTGCCAGCAGGCCAGGGAATAATTCACCCCTCCACTTT.

The chain uses TRBV7-8 and TRBJ2-7; D unresolved. Germline-derived CDR1 and CDR2 are SGHVS and FQNEAQ. CDR3 length equals 14 residues. The V and J ends lost 1 base and 3 bases respectively, with 10 bases between them. CDR3 protein: CASSLGLVFYEQYF. In nucleotides, the CDR3 is TGTGCCAGCAGCTTAGGTCTAGTTTTCTACGAGCAGTACTTC. The variable domain in full, completed from reference TRBV7-8 and TRBJ2-7, reads GAGVSQSPRYKVAKRGQDVALRCDPISGHVSLFWYQQALGQGPEFLTYFQNEAQLDKSGLPSDRFFAERPEGSVSTLKIQRTQQEDSAVYLCASSLGLVFYEQYFGPGTRLTVT.

V gene TRBV7-2 combines with J gene TRBJ2-7; weak D call: TRBD2 (5 bases). The V end was cut by 6 bases, the J end by 2 bases, with 14 bases between. The CDR3 loop spans 14 amino acids. Germline V gene sequence: CDR1 SGHTA, CDR2 FQGNSA. CDR3 region: CASSSMSGTYEQYF. The CDR3 nucleotides read TGTGCCAGCAGTTCAATGTCCGGGACCTACGAGCAGTACTTC.

The chain employs TRBV30 and TRBJ2-1; weak D call: TRBD2 (6 bases). Trimming pared 4 bases from V and 7 bases from J, leaving 8 bases between. This CDR3 has 11 amino acids. The germline V gene encodes CDR1 GTSNPN and CDR2 SVGIG (reference sequence). For the CDR3, the DNA is TGTGCCTGGACTGGGGGGAATGAGCAGTTCTTC. Amino acid sequence: CAWTGGNEQFF.

The chain joins TRBV28 to TRBJ1-2; D gene ambiguous. V dropped 8 bases and J dropped 6 bases, with 16 bases sitting between them. CDR3 size: 13 residues. CDR1 MDHEN and CDR2 SYDVKM come from the germline V gene. The chain's CDR3 is CASGIAGFHGYTF. CDR3 bases: TGTGCCAGCGGAATAGCGGGATTTCATGGCTACACCTTC.

This clone was found once. The chain joins TRBV29-1 to TRBJ1-4, with D possibly TRBD1 on 5 matching bases. This CDR3 contains 14 residues. The V and J ends lost 6 bases and 4 bases respectively, with 15 bases between them. Germline CDR1 and CDR2: SQVTM and ANQGSEA. CDR3 amino acids: CSVRDFGNNEKLFF. The CDR3 region has the DNA TGCAGCGTGAGGGACTTCGGTAATAATGAAAAACTGTTTTTT.

This rearrangement joins TRBV5-1 to TRBJ1-1; D possibly corresponds to TRBD1 (6 bases). Trimming cost V 0 bases and J 7 bases, with 13 bases left between them. The CDR3 has 14 amino acids. Germline V gene data show CDR1 as SGHRS and CDR2 as YFSETQ. CDR3 sequence: CASSLDPGQSEAFF. The CDR3 DNA is TGCGCCAGCAGCTTGGACCCGGGACAAAGTGAAGCTTTCTTT.